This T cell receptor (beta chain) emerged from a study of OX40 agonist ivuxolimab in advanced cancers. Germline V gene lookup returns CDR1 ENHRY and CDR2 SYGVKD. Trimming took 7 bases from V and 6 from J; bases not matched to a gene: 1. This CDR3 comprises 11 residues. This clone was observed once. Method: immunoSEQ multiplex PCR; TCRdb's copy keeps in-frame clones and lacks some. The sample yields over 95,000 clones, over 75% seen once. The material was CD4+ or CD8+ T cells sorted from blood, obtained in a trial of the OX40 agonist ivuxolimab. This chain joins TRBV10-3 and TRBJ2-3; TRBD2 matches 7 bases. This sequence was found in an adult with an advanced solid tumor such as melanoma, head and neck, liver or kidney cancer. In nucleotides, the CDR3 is TGTGCCATCAAAGCGGGGGATACGCAGTATTTT. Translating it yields CAIKAGDTQYF.